A selection of T cell receptor beta chains follows, all from one sample in a study of human T cells and chemical hapten exposure. TCRdb passed the reads through MiXCR, listing each CDR3 protein once. Of about 120,000 distinct CDR3 sequences in the sample, more than 8.5% were seen once. The sequenced material came from whole blood. These receptor sequences come from a human donor in good health. Some clones in this sample may be carry-over from other donors' samples. Each CDR3 is given with its conserved first and last residue. The order of the fields is clone size, V gene, D gene, J gene, CDR3 protein, CDR3 DNA. A D gene is named only where the DNA matches it firmly. Some rows have no size entry. The others give once, few or many, or a class for an expanded clone.

abundance: many; v_gene: TRBV7-6; d_gene: .; j_gene: TRBJ1-5; CDR3aa: CASSLVVNQPQHF; CDR3nt: TGTGCCAGCAGCTTAGTGGTGAATCAGCCCCAGCATTTT
abundance: many; v_gene: TRBV29-1; d_gene: TRBD2; j_gene: TRBJ2-1; CDR3aa: CSVRGESYNEQFF; CDR3nt: TGCAGCGTTCGGGGGGAGTCCTACAATGAGCAGTTCTTC
abundance: .; v_gene: TRBV3-1; d_gene: .; j_gene: TRBJ1-1; CDR3aa: CASSPRTANTEAFF; CDR3nt: TGTGCCAGCAGCCCCCGGACAGCGAACACTGAAGCTTTCTTT
abundance: many; v_gene: TRBV6-5; d_gene: TRBD1; j_gene: TRBJ2-7; CDR3aa: CASSSSQGVTYEQYF; CDR3nt: TGTGCCAGCAGTTCATCTCAGGGGGTGACGTACGAGCAGTACTTC
abundance: .; v_gene: TRBV2; d_gene: .; j_gene: TRBJ2-1; CDR3aa: CASREQGGGYNEQFF; CDR3nt: TGTGCCAGCAGGGAGCAGGGTGGGGGGTACAATGAGCAGTTCTTC
abundance: .; v_gene: TRBV29-1; d_gene: TRBD1; j_gene: TRBJ1-2; CDR3aa: CSVEKGDRDFGYTF; CDR3nt: TGCAGCGTGGAAAAAGGGGACAGGGACTTCGGCTACACCTTC
abundance: few; v_gene: TRBV20-1; d_gene: TRBD2; j_gene: TRBJ2-3; CDR3aa: CSARNPMGLATDTQYF; CDR3nt: TGCAGTGCTAGAAATCCCATGGGACTAGCGACAGATACGCAGTATTTT
abundance: few; v_gene: TRBV5-1; d_gene: TRBD2; j_gene: TRBJ2-7; CDR3aa: CASSWGTSGNYEQYF; CDR3nt: TGCGCCAGCAGCTGGGGGACTAGCGGGAACTACGAGCAGTACTTC
abundance: .; v_gene: TRBV12-5; d_gene: .; j_gene: TRBJ2-1; CDR3aa: CASGLVSSINEQFF; CDR3nt: TGTGCTAGTGGTTTGGTATCTTCGATCAATGAGCAGTTCTTC
abundance: few; v_gene: TRBV27; d_gene: .; j_gene: TRBJ2-7; CDR3aa: CASSLGHEQYF; CDR3nt: TGTGCCAGCAGTTTGGGTCACGAGCAGTACTTC
abundance: .; v_gene: TRBV6-2/TRBV6-3; d_gene: .; j_gene: TRBJ2-7; CDR3aa: CASSYPKSNEQYF; CDR3nt: TGTGCCAGCAGTTACCCTAAGTCCAACGAGCAGTACTTC
abundance: few; v_gene: TRBV6-5; d_gene: .; j_gene: TRBJ2-2; CDR3aa: CASSPGAQTGELFF; CDR3nt: TGTGCCAGCAGTCCAGGGGCACAGACCGGGGAGCTGTTTTTT
abundance: few; v_gene: TRBV11-2; d_gene: .; j_gene: TRBJ2-4; CDR3aa: CASSLVDIQYF; CDR3nt: TGTGCCAGCAGCTTAGTAGACATTCAGTACTTC
abundance: few; v_gene: TRBV4-3; d_gene: TRBD1; j_gene: TRBJ2-6; CDR3aa: CASSQDRGTGSGANVLTF; CDR3nt: TGCGCCAGCAGCCAAGATCGCGGGACAGGGTCTGGGGCCAACGTCCTGACTTTC
abundance: many; v_gene: TRBV3-1; d_gene: .; j_gene: TRBJ1-1; CDR3aa: CASSQDRWTEAFF; CDR3nt: TGTGCCAGCAGCCAAGATAGATGGACTGAAGCTTTCTTT
abundance: many; v_gene: TRBV5-5; d_gene: TRBD1; j_gene: TRBJ2-5; CDR3aa: CASSLAPGTATKRPQYF; CDR3nt: TGTGCCAGCAGCTTGGCTCCCGGGACAGCCACCAAGAGACCCCAGTACTTC